This entry lists 10 T cell receptor beta chains sequenced from one sample in a study of T-cell reconstitution after alpha-beta-depleted transplantation in children. The TCRbeta library was prepared with unique molecular identifiers. TCRdb called the PCR reads again in MiXCR, with one record for every CDR3 protein. The table includes about 360,000 distinct CDR3 sequences, about 14% detected once. The sequenced sample was PBMCs, obtained from the stem cell graft. These TCRs come from a human donor who donated a stem cell graft to a child with Fanconi anemia.

This clonotype has a handful of counts. The chain links TRBV2 to TRBJ1-5; 7 positions match TRBD1. The CDR3 is made up of 15 amino acids. Germline V CDR1 and CDR2: SNHLY, FYNNEI. Losses at the gene ends were 7 bases for V and 1 base for J; bases not matched to a gene: 7. CDR3 bases: TGTGCCAGCACCGAGAGGGGACAGAGCAATCAGCCCCAGCATTTT. Translating gives CASTERGQSNQPQHF.

This clonotype was recorded many times. This chain links TRBV5-6 with TRBJ2-7; the D is unclear. The CDR3 has 11 amino acids. The germline V and J ends were trimmed by 3 bases and 3 bases, with 4 bases remaining between them. Germline CDR1 is SGHDT and CDR2 is YYEEEE. CDR3 sequence reads: CASSSGYEQYV. Here the CDR3 DNA reads TGTGCCAGCAGCTCGGGCTACGAGCAGTACGTC.

The V and J genes are TRBV28 and TRBJ2-5, with D possibly called TRBD1 or TRBD2 (5 bases each). Trimming removed 3 bases from V and 5 bases from J, with 13 bases in between. Germline assignment: CDR1 MDHEN and CDR2 SYDVKM. The CDR3 length is 14 residues. CDR3 sequence reads: CASSLGRQIETQYF. The CDR3 region has the DNA TGTGCCAGCAGTTTGGGACGGCAAATCGAGACCCAGTACTTC.

This clonotype was picked up a small number of times. This chain joins TRBV5-5 and TRBJ2-7; 10 bases agree with TRBD1. Germline CDR1 SGHKS, CDR2 YYEKEE (reference sequence). The CDR3 has 16 amino acids. Germline trimming cut 6 bases from V and 6 bases from J; bases unmatched to any gene: 15. CDR3 sequence: CASTHRSGTGVVEQYF. For the CDR3, the DNA is TGTGCCAGCACCCATCGTTCCGGGACAGGGGTCGTCGAGCAGTACTTC.

Only a few counts were recorded for this clonotype. This chain connects TRBV18 to TRBJ2-5; D unclear. The germline CDR1 and CDR2 sequences are KGHSH and LQKENI. The CDR3 totals 13 residues. The ends were cut back, 3 bases at V and 1 base at J, with 6 bases in the middle. CDR3 nucleotide sequence: TGTGCCAGCTCACCGCTCCTCCAAGAGACCCAGTACTTC. Translation: CASSPLLQETQYF.

Within the sample, this clonotype is medium-sized. This chain uses TRBV7-6 with TRBJ1-1; D might be TRBD1 (5 bases). Trimming pared 5 bases from V and 0 bases from J, leaving 13 bases between. Germline V gene lookup returns CDR1 SGHVS and CDR2 FNYEAQ. This CDR3 has 15 amino acids. This CDR3 reads CASSAGLPMNTEAFF. CDR3 coding DNA: TGTGCCAGCAGCGCGGGACTTCCCATGAACACTGAAGCTTTCTTT.

In its sample, this clonotype was seen a few times. The chain recombines TRBV18 with TRBJ1-5; no clear D. The CDR3 extends over 13 amino acids. V was clipped by 2 bases and J by 5 bases, with 7 bases between them. Looked up from germline, CDR1 is KGHSH and CDR2 is LQKENI. The CDR3, as DNA: TGTGCCAGCTCACCAAGTCTCGATCAGCCCCAGCATTTT. This translates into CASSPSLDQPQHF.

The rearrangement links TRBV20-1 to TRBJ1-4; no definite D call. Trimming stripped 5 bases from V and 8 bases from J, with 9 bases between. CDR3 length equals 11 residues. Germline CDR1 is DFQATT and CDR2 is SNEGSKA (reference sequence). The CDR3 is CSAARGEKLFF. For the CDR3, the DNA is TGCAGTGCTGCTCGAGGGGAAAAACTGTTTTTT.

This clonotype has a handful of counts. This sequence joins TRBV6-1 and TRBJ1-6; TRBD1 agrees at 7 bases. J gave up 3 bases and V 4 bases, and 3 bases lay outside the gene matches. The CDR3 is made up of 15 amino acids. Germline V gives CDR1 MNHNS, CDR2 SASEGT. The CDR3 region has the DNA TGTGCCAGCAGTGTGCAGGGGGGCTATAATTCACCCCTCCACTTT. This sequence encodes CASSVQGGYNSPLHF.

The J gene is TRBJ1-4, the V gene TRBV29-1, with TRBD1 identical over 7 bases. The length of the CDR3 is 14 residues. Germline V gene lookup returns CDR1 SQVTM and CDR2 ANQGSEA. The V and J ends lost 7 bases and 2 bases, in that order; junction bases with no gene match: 7. The DNA of the CDR3 is TGCAGCGGGGGCACAGGGGTCACTAATGAAAAACTGTTTTTT. Translated, it gives CSGGTGVTNEKLFF.